The source of this T cell receptor (beta chain) is a study of T-cell memory formation after mild COVID-19 (dated by TCRdb to the early 2020s). The study in broad terms: TCR sequence clusters from the two donors were largely donor specific. T-cell clones expanding and contracting after mild COVID-19 in two donors were tracked by longitudinal TCRalpha and TCRbeta repertoire sequencing. The cohort was made up of two young adult volunteers, one female and one male, who were previously healthy. Overall results and qualifications from the work: The study included only a couple of mild cases, and larger cohorts that include severe cases with pre-infection samples were judged to be necessary. Contracting CD4+ clones were located mainly in the CM and EM memory subsets, whereas CD8+ clones were found to be enriched in EMRA. SARS-CoV-2 specificity was not confirmed for the second-wave clones peaking on day 37. The detection of some responding clones in pre-infection memory suggests that pre-existing cross-reactive memory T cells joined the SARS-CoV-2 response. Clones contracting from day 15 to 85 had balanced CD4/CD8 phenotypes, while a second wave expanding from day 15 to 37 was biased towards CD4+.

PBMCs were isolated by Ficoll-Paque density gradient centrifugation. The data were produced on an Illumina NovaSeq 6000. TCRalpha and TCRbeta cDNA libraries were constructed by 5'RACE with constant-segment primers, with sample barcodes and unique molecular identifiers being introduced. RNA was extracted from every sample with Trizol reagent. The libraries were amplified in two PCR steps, and the second step added a second sample barcode and Illumina TruSeq adapters. Libraries were sequenced on an Illumina NovaSeq with 2 x 150 bp paired-end reads. Per the original workflow: With migec v1.2.7, reads were demultiplexed and then collapsed into UMI-guided consensus sequences. Using mixcr v2.1.11, UMI consensuses were aligned to TRA and TRB V and J templates and then assembled into clonotypes. A clonotype was counted as expanded or contracted only when both edgeR and NoisET called the clonotype significant, with the noise models trained on biological replicates. For edgeR calls, a false discovery rate-adjusted p below 0.01 and a log2 fold-change threshold of 1 were applied. As an exploratory analysis of dynamics, max-normalized trajectories of the 1000 most abundant clonotypes were examined with PCA combined with hierarchical clustering. Separately sequenced CD4+ and CD8+ repertoires were used to assign the CD4 or CD8 phenotype of responding clones. TCRdb trimmed the raw reads at Q25, called clones with MiXCR and kept productive beta chains. Here each entry gathers all rows of one CDR3 protein and keeps the most common genes and DNA. TCRdb's processing, not the authors', yielded these V and J calls. For this sample there are under 400,000 distinct CDR3 sequences; 28% appear just once. 13% of the sample is in the top ten clones.

V lost 6 bases and J lost 2 bases, and the count of bases not matched to a germline gene is 4. The CDR3 runs 16 amino acids, cysteine and phenylalanine included. The entry retains the CDR3 DNA only, 48 bases that are in frame from base 1. This clonotype was observed a few times. What antigen it recognizes has not been identified. The record has no base qualities; no much larger clone is one base away. This TCR came from an adult woman who had mild COVID-19 (a few samples of this study predate the infection). The sample titles of this study are shuffled in the database, so cell type and time point are left out; the donor was told from shared clones. The chain is encoded by TRBV12-3 or TRBV12-4 joined to TRBJ2-1; 13 junctional bases match TRBD2. Sequencing input: PBMCs or a T cell subset sorted from them (not recorded which). The nucleotide sequence reads as follows: TGTGCCAGCAGGGCCGGACTAGCGGGGGCCTACAATGAGCAGTTCTTC. Its coded protein is CASRAGLAGAYNEQFF.